This T cell receptor (beta chain) was obtained from a study of control samples from healthy donors and cancer patients. Method: immunoSEQ multiplex PCR; TCRdb's copy keeps in-frame clones and lacks some. The data contain 150,000 or so clones, almost 90% of them seen just once; the ten biggest clones take up roughly 1.7%. V lost 2 bases and J lost 1, with 10 bases in between. The CDR3 totals 15 residues. Germline values: CDR1 MNHEY, CDR2 SVGEGT. The V and J genes are TRBV6-2 or TRBV6-3 and TRBJ2-3; TRBD1 might be the D (7 bases). Sequenced material: blood. The clonotype originates from a man younger than 35 in good health. The CDR3, as DNA: TGTGCCAGCAGTTACGGAGGGGGCGGCACAGATACGCAGTATTTT. Translation gives CASSYGGGGTDTQYF.